The present entry profiles one T cell receptor (beta chain) with its context. Its specificity is unknown. RNA totalling roughly 0.5 to 1 ug underwent reverse transcription with random hexamers. By means of immunoSEQ multiplex PCR, TCR beta CDR3 spanning 54 Vbeta and 13 Jbeta underwent amplification. TCRdb itself ran the immunoSEQ multiplex PCR reads through MiXCR, one entry per CDR3 protein. The repertoire holds around 200,000 distinct CDR3 sequences, just under 95% seen once, with around 0.08% in the top ten. This sample is drawn from a study of CD8 T cells in Susac syndrome. Study outcomes and limitations: The relatively small number of individuals in the TCR sequencing and HLA analysis was acknowledged by the study.

Blood CD8+ and CD4+ T cells underwent high-throughput TCR beta sequencing. This CDR3 has 12 amino acids. CDR1 and CDR2 (germline): DFQATT, SNEGSKA (reference sequence). The V gene lost 5 bases and the J gene lost 3 bases, with 7 bases spanning the gap. Sequencing input: CD4+ T cells from PBMCs. V is TRBV20-1 and J is TRBJ1-4, with a weak D call TRBD1 (5 bases). The receptor was derived from a human donor with multiple sclerosis. CDR3 sequence (DNA): TGCAGTGCTCGGGGCCCTAATGAAAAACTGTTTTTT. It encodes CSARGPNEKLFF.